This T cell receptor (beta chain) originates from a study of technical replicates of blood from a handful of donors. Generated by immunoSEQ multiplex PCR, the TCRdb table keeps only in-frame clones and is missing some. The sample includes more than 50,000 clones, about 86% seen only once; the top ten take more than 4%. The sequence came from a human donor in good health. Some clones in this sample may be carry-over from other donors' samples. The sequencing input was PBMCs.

The CDR3 DNA sequence: TGCGCCAGCAGCCAAGAACACTCGGTACAGAGTGAGCAGTTCTTC. This translates into CASSQEHSVQSEQFF. This chain links TRBV4-3 with TRBJ2-1; unclear D gene. V lost 0 bases and J 9 bases, leaving 15 bases between the germline ends. Germline CDR1 is LGHNA and CDR2 is YSLEER. The CDR3 covers 15 residues.